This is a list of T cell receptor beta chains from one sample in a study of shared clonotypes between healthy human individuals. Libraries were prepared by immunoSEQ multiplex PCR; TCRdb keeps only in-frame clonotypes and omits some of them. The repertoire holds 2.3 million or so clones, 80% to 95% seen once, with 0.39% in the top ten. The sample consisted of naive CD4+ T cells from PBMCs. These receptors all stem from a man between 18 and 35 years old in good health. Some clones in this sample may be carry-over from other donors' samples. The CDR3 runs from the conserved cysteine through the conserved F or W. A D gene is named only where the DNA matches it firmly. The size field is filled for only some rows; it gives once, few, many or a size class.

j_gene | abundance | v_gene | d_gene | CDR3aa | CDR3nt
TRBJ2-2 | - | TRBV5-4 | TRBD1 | CASSPRDRAAGELFF | TGTGCCAGCAGCCCCCGGGACAGGGCAGCCGGGGAGCTGTTTTTT
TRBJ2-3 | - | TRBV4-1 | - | CASSQAQGGADTQYF | TGCGCCAGCAGCCAAGCACAGGGAGGTGCAGATACGCAGTATTTT
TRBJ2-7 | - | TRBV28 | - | CASTERVGTAYEQYF | TGTGCCAGCACCGAACGGGTCGGAACGGCCTACGAGCAGTACTTC
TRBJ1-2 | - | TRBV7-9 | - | CASSLAPGQTQGGGYTF | TGTGCCAGCAGCTTAGCCCCCGGACAGACACAAGGGGGTGGCTACACCTTC
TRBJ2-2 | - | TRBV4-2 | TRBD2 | CASSQRAGDTGELFF | TGTGCCAGCAGTCAGAGAGCGGGAGATACCGGGGAGCTGTTTTTT
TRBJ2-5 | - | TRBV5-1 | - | CASSYSGTQETQYF | TGCGCCAGCAGCTACTCCGGGACACAAGAGACCCAGTACTTC
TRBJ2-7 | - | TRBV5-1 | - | CASSVEGAIPPYF | TGCGCCAGCAGCGTGGAGGGGGCCATTCCCCCGTACTTC
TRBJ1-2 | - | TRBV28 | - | CASSLFQEGGGYTF | TGTGCCAGCAGTTTATTCCAGGAGGGAGGTGGCTACACCTTC
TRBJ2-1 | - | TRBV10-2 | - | CASSESRGQGRFNEQFF | TGCGCCAGCAGTGAGTCGCGTGGGCAGGGAAGGTTCAATGAGCAGTTCTTC
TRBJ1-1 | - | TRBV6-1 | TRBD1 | CATDRVRTEAFF | TGTGCCACCGACAGGGTTAGAACTGAAGCTTTCTTT
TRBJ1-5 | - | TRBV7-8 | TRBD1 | CASSIRPQGAPHQPQHF | TGTGCCAGCAGCATCAGGCCCCAGGGGGCTCCCCATCAGCCCCAGCATTTT
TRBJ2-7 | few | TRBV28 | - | CASSFWGKSYEQYF | TGTGCCAGCAGTTTTTGGGGCAAGTCCTACGAGCAGTACTTC
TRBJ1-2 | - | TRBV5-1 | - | CASSWHGTDSQSYTF | TGCGCCAGCAGCTGGCACGGGACGGACAGCCAGAGCTACACCTTC
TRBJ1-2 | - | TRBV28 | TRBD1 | CASRVPGQGARGYTF | TGTGCCAGCAGGGTTCCGGGACAGGGGGCGAGGGGCTACACCTTC
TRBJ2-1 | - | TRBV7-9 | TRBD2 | CASSLSSGVNNEQFF | TGTGCCAGCAGCTTAAGTAGCGGGGTGAACAATGAGCAGTTCTTC
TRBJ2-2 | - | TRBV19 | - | CASSSGGTGELFF | TGTGCCAGTAGTTCAGGAGGCACCGGGGAGCTGTTTTTT
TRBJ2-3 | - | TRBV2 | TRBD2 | CASRRTSGTDTQYF | TGTGCCAGCAGGCGGACTAGCGGCACAGATACGCAGTATTTT
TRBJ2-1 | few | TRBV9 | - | CASSVGAFRNEQFF | TGTGCCAGCAGCGTAGGGGCCTTTAGGAATGAGCAGTTCTTC